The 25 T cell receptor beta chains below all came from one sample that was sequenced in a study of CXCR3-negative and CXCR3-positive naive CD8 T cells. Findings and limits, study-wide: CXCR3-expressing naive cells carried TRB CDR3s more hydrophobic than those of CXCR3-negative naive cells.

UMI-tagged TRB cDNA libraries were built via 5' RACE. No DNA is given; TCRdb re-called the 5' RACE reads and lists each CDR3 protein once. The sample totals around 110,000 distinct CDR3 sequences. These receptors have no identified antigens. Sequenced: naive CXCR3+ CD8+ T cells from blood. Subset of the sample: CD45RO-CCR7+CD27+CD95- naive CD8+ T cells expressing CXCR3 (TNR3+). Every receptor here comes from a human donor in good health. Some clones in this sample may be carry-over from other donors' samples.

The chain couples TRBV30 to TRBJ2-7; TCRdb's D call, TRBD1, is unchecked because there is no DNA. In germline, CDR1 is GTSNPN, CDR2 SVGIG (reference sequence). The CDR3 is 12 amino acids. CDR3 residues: CAWDRTGFEQYF.

The CDR3 reads CASSSRQGAYEQYF. This chain joins TRBV27 and TRBJ2-7; TCRdb returns TRBD1, unconfirmable since there is no DNA. CDR1 and CDR2 from the germline V gene are MNHEY and SMNVEV (reference sequence). The length of the CDR3 is 14 residues.

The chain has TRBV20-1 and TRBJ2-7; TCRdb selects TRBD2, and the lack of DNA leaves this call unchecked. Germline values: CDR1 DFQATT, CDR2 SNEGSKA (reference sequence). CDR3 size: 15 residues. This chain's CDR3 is CSATPPGGQNYEQYF.

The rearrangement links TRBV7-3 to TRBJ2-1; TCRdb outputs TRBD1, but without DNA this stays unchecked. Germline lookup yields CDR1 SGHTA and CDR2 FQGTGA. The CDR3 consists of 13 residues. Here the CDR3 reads CASSPGSSDEQFF.

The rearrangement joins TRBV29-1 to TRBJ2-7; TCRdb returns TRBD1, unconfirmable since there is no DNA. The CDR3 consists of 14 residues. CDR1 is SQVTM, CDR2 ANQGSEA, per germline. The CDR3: CSVPAGTGSYEQYF.

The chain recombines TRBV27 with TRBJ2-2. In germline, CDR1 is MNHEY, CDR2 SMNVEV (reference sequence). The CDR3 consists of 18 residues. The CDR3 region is CASSLKLWLPDGTGELFF.

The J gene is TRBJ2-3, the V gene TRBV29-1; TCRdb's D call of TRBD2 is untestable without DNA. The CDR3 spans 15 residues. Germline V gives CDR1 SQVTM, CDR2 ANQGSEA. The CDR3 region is CSVEDGEREKDTQYF.

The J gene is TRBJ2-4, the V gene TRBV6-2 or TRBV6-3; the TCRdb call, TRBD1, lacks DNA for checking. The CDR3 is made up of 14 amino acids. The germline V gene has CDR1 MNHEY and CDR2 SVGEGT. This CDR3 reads CASSLMTGENIQYF.

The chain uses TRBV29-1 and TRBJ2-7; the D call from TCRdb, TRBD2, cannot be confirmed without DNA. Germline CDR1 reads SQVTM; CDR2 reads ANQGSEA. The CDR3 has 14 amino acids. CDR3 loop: CSVEGAGPTYEQYF.

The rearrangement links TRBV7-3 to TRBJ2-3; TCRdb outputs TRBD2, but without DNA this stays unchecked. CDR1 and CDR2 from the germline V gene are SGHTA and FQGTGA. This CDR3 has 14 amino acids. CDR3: CASSLEGLTDTQYF.

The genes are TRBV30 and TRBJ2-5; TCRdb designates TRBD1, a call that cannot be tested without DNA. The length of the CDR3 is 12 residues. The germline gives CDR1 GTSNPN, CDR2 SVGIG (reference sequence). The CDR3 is CAWSDSGETQYF.

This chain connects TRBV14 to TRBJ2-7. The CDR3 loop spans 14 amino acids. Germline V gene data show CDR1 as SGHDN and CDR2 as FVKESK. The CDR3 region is CASSQDSNSYEQYF. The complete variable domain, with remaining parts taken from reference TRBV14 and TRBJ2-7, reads EAGVTQFPSHSVIEKGQTVTLRCDPISGHDNLYWYRRVMGKEIKFLLHFVKESKQDESGMPNNRFLAERTGGTYSTLKVQPAELEDSGVYFCASSQDSNSYEQYFGPGTRLTVT.

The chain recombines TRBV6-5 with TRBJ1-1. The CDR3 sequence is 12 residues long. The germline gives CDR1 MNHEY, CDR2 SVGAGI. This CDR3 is CASSYSGAEAFF.

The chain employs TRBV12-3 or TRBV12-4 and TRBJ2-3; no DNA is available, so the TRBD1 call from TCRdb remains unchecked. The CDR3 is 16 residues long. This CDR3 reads CASSWTEGRRTDTQYF.

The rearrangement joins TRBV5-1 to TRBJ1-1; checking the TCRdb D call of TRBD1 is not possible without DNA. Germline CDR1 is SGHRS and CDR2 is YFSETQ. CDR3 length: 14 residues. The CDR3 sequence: CASSLALGAAEAFF.

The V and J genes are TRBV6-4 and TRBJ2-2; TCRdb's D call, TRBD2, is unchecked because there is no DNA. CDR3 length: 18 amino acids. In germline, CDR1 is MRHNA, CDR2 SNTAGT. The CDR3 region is CAITVPRPSGANTGELFF.

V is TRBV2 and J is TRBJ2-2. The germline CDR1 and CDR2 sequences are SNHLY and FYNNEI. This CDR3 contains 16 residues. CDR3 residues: CASSDGAWGYTGELFF.

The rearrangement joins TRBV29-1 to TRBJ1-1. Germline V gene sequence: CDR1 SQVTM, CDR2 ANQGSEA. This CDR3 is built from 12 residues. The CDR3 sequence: CSVEDLNTEAFF.

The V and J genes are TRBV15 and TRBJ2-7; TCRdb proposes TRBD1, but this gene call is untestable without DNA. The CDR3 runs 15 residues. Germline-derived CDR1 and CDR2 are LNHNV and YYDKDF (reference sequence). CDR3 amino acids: CATSREGRVDYEQYF.

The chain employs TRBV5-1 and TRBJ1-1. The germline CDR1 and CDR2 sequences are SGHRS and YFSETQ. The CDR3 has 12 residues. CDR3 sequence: CASSSVGERAFF.

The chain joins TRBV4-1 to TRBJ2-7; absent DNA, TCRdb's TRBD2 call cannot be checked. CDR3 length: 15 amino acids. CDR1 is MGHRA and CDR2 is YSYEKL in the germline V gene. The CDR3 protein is CASSQAAGYFYEQYF.

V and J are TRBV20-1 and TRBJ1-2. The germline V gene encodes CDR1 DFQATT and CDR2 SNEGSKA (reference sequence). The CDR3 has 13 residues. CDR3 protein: CSARGLGTYGYTF.

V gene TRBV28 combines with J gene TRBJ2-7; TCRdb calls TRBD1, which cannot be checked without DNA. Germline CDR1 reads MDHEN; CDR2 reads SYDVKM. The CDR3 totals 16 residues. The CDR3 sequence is CASSFARDSLSYEQYF.

The CDR3 sequence: CASSQDGAGNTGELFF. V is TRBV4-3 and J is TRBJ2-2; TCRdb lists TRBD1, though no DNA is available to test this call. Germline V gene sequence: CDR1 LGHNA, CDR2 YSLEER. The length of the CDR3 is 16 residues.

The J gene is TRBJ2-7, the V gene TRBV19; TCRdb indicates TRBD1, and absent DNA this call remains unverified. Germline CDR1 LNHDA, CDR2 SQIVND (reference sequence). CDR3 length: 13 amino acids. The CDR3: CASSMGESYEQYF.